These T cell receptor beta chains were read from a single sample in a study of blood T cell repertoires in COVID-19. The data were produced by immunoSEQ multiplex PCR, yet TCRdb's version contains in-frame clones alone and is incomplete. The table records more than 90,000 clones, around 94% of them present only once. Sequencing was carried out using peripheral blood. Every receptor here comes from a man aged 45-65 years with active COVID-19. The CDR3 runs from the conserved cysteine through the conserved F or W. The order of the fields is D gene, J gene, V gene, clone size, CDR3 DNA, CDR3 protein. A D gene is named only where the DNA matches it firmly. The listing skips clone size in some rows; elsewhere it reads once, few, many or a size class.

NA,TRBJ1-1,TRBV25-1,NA,TGTGCCAGCAGTGGCGACAGGATGAACACTGAAGCTTTCTTT,CASSGDRMNTEAFF
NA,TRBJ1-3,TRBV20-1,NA,TGCAGTGCTAGTGGGCCCCTACAGGGCTCTGGAAACACCATATATTTT,CSASGPLQGSGNTIYF
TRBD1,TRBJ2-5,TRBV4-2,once,TGTGCCAGCAGCCAAACCCAGGGGGCTGGAGAGACCCAGTACTTC,CASSQTQGAGETQYF
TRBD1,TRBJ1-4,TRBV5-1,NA,TGCGCCAGCAGCCCGAGCCGGACAGGGCAAACTAATGAAAAACTGTTTTTT,CASSPSRTGQTNEKLFF
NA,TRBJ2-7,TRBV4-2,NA,TGTGCCAGCAGCCAAGTAGACGGCGCGGGCGAGCAGTACTTC,CASSQVDGAGEQYF
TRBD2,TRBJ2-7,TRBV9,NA,TGTGCCAGCAGCGTAGAGGCGGGAGTTACCTACGAGCAGTACTTC,CASSVEAGVTYEQYF
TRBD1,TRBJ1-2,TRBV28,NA,TGTGCCAGCAGTGTAACCGGGACAGCCTACTATGGCTACACCTTC,CASSVTGTAYYGYTF
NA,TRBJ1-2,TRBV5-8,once,TGTGCCAGCAGCTTACGGACGGGAAACTATGGCTACACCTTC,CASSLRTGNYGYTF
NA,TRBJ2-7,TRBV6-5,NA,TGTGCCAGCAGTTACCGGGGGACAGCCGCCTACGAGCAGTACTTC,CASSYRGTAAYEQYF
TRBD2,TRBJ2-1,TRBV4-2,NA,TGTGCCAGCAGCCAAGTGACTAGCGGGAGGGTAAATGAGCAGTTCTTC,CASSQVTSGRVNEQFF
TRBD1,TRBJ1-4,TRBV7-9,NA,TGTGCCAGCAGCCCCTCACGGGACAGTAATAATGAAAAACTGTTTTTT,CASSPSRDSNNEKLFF
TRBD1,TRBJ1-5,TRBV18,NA,TGTGCCAGCTCACAAGGACAGGGGGCCGGTCAGCCCCAGCATTTT,CASSQGQGAGQPQHF
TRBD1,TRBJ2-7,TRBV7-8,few,TGTGCCAGCAGCGTGGGACAGGGGGGCGAGCAGTACTTC,CASSVGQGGEQYF
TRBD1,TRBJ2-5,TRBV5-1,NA,TGCGCCAGCAGCTTGTCCGGTCAGGGGGTTGAGACCCAGTACTTC,CASSLSGQGVETQYF
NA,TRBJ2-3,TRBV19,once,TGTGCCAGTAGAGGACAGTCCACAGATACGCAGTATTTT,CASRGQSTDTQYF
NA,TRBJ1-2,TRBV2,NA,TGTGCCAGCAGTTCGACGGACAGCTATGGCTACACCTTC,CASSSTDSYGYTF
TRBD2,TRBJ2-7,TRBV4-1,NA,TGCGCCAGCAGCCAAACGGGGACTAGCTTTTCCTACGAGCAGTACTTC,CASSQTGTSFSYEQYF
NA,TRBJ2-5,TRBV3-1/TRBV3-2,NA,TGTGCCAGCAGCCCTCGCGGGACTGAAGAGACCCAGTACTTC,CASSPRGTEETQYF
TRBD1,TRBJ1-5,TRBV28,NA,TGTGCCAGCAGCACTTATCCGGGACAGGGGGCTAAGCAGCCCCAGCATTTT,CASSTYPGQGAKQPQHF
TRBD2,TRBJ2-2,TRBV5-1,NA,TGCGCCAGCAGCTTGGTTAGCGGGAGAACCACCGGGGAGCTGTTTTTT,CASSLVSGRTTGELFF
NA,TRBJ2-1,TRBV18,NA,TGTGCCAGCTCAGGGGCGGGGGCTGGCAATGAGCAGTTCTTC,CASSGAGAGNEQFF
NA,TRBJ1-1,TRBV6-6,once,TGTGCCAGCAGTTACGTCTTAGCGACGAACACTGAAGCTTTCTTT,CASSYVLATNTEAFF